This T cell receptor (beta chain) was obtained from a study of T cells after somatic rescue of genetic block. TCRdb's copy holds only in-frame clones and misses some; the assay was immunoSEQ multiplex PCR. This sample yields about 12,000 clones, of which under 85% are seen a single time; nearly 20% belongs to the top ten. The CDR3 is 12 amino acids. V was shortened by 7 bases and J by 2 bases, with 10 bases between the two germline ends. CDR1 is SGHRS and CDR2 is YFSETQ in the germline V gene. The J gene is TRBJ2-7, the V gene TRBV5-1, with D unclear. This clonotype was obtained from a boy aged 10-17 years. Sequencing used peripheral blood mononuclear cells (PBMCs). CDR3: CASGLGTYEQYF. In DNA form, the CDR3 reads TGCGCCAGCGGATTGGGGACCTACGAGCAGTACTTC.